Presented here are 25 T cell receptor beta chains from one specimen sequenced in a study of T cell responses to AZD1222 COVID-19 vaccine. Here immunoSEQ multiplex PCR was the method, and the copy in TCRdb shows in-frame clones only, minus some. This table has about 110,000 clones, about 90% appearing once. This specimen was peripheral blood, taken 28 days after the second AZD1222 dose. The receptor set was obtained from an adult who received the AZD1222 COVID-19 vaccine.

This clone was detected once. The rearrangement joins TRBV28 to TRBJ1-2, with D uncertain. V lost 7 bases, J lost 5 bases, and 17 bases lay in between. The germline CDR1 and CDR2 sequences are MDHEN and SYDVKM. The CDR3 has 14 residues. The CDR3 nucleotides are TGTGCCAGCACCTACACGGGCGGTAAATATGGCTACACCTTC. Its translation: CASTYTGGKYGYTF.

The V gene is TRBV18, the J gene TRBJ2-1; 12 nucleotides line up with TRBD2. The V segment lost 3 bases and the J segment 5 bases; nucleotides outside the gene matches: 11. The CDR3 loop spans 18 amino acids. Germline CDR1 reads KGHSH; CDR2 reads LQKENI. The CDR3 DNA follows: TGTGCCAGCTCACCGGGGCTAGCGGGAGGGCCGAGGAACAATGAGCAGTTCTTC. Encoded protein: CASSPGLAGGPRNNEQFF.

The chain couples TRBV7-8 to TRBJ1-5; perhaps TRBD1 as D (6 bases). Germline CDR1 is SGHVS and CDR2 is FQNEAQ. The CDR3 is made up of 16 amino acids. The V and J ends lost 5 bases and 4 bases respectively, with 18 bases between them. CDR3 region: CASSPLGQSWNQPQHF. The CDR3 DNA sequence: TGTGCCAGCAGCCCTCTAGGACAGTCTTGGAATCAGCCCCAGCATTTT.

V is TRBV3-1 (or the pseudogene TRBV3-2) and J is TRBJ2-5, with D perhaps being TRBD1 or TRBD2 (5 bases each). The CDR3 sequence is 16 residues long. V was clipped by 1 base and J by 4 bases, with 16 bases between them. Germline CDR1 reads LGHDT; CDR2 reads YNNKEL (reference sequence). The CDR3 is CASSQGDHLGGETQYF. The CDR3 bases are TGTGCCAGCAGCCAAGGGGACCACCTAGGCGGAGAGACCCAGTACTTC.

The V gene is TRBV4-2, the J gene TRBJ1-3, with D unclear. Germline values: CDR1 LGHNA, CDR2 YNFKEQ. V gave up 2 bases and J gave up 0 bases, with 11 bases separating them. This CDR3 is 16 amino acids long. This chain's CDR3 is CASSQRLDSSGNTIYF. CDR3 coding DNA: TGTGCCAGCAGCCAACGGCTAGACTCCTCTGGAAACACCATATATTTT.

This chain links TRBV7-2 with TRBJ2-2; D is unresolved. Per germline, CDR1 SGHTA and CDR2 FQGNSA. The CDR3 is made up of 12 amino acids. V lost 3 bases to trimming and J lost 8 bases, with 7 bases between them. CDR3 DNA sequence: TGTGCCAGCAGCTTTATGCTTGGGGAGCTGTTTTTT. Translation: CASSFMLGELFF.

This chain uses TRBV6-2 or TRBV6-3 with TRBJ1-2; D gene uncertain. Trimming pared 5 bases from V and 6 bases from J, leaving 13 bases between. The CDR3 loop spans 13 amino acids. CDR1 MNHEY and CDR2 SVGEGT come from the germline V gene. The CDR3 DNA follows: TGTGCCAGCAGTGTAACCCCGTGGGATGGCTACACCTTC. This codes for CASSVTPWDGYTF.

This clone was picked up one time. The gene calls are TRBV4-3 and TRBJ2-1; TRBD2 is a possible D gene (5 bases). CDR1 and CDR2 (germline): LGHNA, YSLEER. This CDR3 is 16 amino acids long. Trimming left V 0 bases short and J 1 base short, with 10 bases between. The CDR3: CASSQEAALSYNEQFF. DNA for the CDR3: TGCGCCAGCAGCCAAGAAGCGGCTTTGTCCTACAATGAGCAGTTCTTC.

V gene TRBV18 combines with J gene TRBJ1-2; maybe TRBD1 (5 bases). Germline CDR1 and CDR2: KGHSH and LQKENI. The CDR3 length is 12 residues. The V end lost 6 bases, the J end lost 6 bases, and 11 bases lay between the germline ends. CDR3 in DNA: TGTGCCAGCTCCAGCGCAGGGAATGGCTACACCTTC. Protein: CASSSAGNGYTF.

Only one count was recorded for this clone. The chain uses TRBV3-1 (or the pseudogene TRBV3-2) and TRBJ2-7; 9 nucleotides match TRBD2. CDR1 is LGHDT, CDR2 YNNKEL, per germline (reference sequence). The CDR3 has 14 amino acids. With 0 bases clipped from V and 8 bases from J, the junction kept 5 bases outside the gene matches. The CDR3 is CASSQDMLAGQQYF. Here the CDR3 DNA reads TGTGCCAGCAGCCAAGATATGCTAGCGGGACAGCAGTACTTC.

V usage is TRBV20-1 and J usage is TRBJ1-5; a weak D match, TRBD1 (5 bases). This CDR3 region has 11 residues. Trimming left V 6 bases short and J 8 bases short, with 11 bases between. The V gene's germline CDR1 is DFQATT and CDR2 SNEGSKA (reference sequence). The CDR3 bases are TGCAGTGCCCAGGGTAAGAAGCCCCAGCATTTT. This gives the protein CSAQGKKPQHF.

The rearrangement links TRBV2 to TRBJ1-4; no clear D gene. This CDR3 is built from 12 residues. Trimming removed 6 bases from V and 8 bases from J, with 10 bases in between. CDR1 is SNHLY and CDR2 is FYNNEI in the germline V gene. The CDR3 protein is CASRELSEKLFF. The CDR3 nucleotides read TGTGCCAGCAGGGAATTGAGCGAAAAACTGTTTTTT.

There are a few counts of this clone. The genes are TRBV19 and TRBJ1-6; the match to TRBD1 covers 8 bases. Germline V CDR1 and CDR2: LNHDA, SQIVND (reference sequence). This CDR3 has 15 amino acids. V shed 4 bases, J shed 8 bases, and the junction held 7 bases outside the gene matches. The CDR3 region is CASSTLTGVDSPLHF. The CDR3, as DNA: TGTGCCAGTAGTACCTTGACAGGGGTAGATTCACCCCTCCACTTT.

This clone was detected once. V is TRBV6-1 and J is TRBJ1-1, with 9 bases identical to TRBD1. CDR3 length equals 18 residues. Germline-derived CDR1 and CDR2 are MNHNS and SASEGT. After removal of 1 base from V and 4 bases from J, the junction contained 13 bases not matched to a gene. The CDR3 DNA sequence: TGTGCCAGCAGTGAAGTGGGAGGGACAGGGTATCTCAGCACTGAAGCTTTCTTT. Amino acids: CASSEVGGTGYLSTEAFF.

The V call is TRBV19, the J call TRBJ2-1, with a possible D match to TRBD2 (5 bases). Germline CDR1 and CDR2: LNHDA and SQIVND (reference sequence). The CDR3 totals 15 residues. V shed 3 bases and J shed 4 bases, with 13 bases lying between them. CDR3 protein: CASSIFLAEYNEQFF. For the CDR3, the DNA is TGTGCCAGTAGTATCTTTCTAGCCGAGTACAATGAGCAGTTCTTC.

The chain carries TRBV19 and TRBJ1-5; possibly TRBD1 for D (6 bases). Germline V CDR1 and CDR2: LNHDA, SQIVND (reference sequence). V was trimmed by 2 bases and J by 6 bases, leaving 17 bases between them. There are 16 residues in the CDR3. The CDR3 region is CASSIQGQSPGQPQHF. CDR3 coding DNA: TGTGCCAGTAGTATACAGGGGCAAAGCCCAGGTCAGCCCCAGCATTTT.

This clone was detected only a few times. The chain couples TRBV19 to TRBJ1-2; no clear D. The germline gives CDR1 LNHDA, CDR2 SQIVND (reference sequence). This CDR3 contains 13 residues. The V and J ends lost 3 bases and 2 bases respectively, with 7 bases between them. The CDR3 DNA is TGTGCCAGTAGTATTAACACCAACTATGGCTACACCTTC. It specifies CASSINTNYGYTF.

The CDR3 coding sequence is TGTGCCACCAAAAGGGACATATCCTTAATGAACACTGAAGCTTTCTTT. Translating gives CATKRDISLMNTEAFF. V gene TRBV19 combines with J gene TRBJ1-1; weak D call: TRBD1 (6 bases). This CDR3 contains 16 residues. The germline V and J ends were trimmed by 10 bases and 0 bases, with 21 bases remaining between them. Germline V gene sequence: CDR1 LNHDA, CDR2 SQIVND (reference sequence). The full variable domain, with the rest looked up from reference TRBV19 and TRBJ1-1, is DGGITQSPKYLFRKEGQNVTLSCEQNLNHDAMYWYRQDPGQGLRLIYYSQIVNDFQKGDIAEGYSVSREKKESFPLTVTSAQKNPTAFYLCATKRDISLMNTEAFFGQGTRLTVV.

CDR3 in DNA: TGTGCCAGCAGTGAACGTAGGACAGACCACAATGAGCAGTTCTTC. Residues: CASSERRTDHNEQFF. V gene TRBV6-1 combines with J gene TRBJ2-1, with D maybe TRBD1 (6 bases). CDR1 and CDR2 (germline): MNHNS, SASEGT. V dropped 2 bases and J dropped 5 bases, with 13 bases sitting between them. CDR3 length: 15 residues.

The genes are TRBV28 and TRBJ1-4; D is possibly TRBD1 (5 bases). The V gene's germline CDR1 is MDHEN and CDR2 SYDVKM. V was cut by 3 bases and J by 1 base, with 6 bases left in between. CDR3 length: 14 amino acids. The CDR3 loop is CASSFGGTNEKLFF. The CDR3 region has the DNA TGTGCCAGCAGTTTCGGGGGAACTAATGAAAAACTGTTTTTT.

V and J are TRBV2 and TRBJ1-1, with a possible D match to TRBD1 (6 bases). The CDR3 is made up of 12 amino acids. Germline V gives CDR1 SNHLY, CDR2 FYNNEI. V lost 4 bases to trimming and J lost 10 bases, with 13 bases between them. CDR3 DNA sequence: TGTGCCAGCAGTGCCGACAGGACCGGAGCTTTCTTT. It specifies CASSADRTGAFF.

The DNA for the CDR3 is TGTGCCAGCAGCTTCACGGGTGGTTCACCCCTCCACTTT. This codes for CASSFTGGSPLHF. This rearrangement joins TRBV7-9 to TRBJ1-6; D is unclear. Germline-derived CDR1 and CDR2 are SEHNR and FQNEAQ (reference sequence). The CDR3 is 13 amino acids. Deletions cut 3 bases from V and 9 bases from J, with 9 bases between.

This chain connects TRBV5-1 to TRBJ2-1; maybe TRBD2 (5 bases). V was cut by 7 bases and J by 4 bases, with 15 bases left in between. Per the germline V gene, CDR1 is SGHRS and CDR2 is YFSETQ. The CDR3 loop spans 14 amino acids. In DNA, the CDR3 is TGCGCCAGCGCCCCGGGGAACCTTTACAATGAGCAGTTCTTC. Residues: CASAPGNLYNEQFF.

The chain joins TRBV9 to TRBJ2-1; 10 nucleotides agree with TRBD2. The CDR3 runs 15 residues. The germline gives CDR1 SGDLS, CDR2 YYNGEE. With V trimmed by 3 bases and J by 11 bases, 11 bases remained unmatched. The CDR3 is CASSATGLAGAKQFF. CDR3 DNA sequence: TGTGCCAGCAGCGCTACTGGCCTAGCGGGGGCGAAGCAGTTCTTC.

Here the CDR3 DNA reads TGCGCCAGCAGCCCGCTACAGGACGAGCAGTACTTC. Translating gives CASSPLQDEQYF. V is TRBV5-1 and J is TRBJ2-7, with D possibly being TRBD1 (5 bases). Between the trimmed V and J ends, which lost 4 bases and 5 bases, there was a span of 10 bases. The CDR3 consists of 12 residues. CDR1 is SGHRS, CDR2 YFSETQ, per germline.